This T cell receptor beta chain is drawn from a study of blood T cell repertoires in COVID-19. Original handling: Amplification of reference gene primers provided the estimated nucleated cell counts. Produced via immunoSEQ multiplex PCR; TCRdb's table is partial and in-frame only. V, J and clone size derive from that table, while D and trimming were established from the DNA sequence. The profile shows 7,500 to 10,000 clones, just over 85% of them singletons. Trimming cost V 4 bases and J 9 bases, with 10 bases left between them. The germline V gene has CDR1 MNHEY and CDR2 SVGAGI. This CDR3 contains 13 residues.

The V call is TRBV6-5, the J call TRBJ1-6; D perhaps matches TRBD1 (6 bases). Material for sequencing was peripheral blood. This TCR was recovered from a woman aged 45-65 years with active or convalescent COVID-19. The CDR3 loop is CASSSTGSSPLHF. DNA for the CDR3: TGTGCCAGCAGTTCAACAGGGAGTTCACCCCTCCACTTT.